Listed below are T cell receptor beta chains from one sample, sequenced in a study of early T cells in non-severe SARS-CoV-2 infection. TCRdb analysed the 5' RACE reads with MiXCR anew, one entry per CDR3 protein. The table includes about 63,000 distinct CDR3 sequences, about an eighth detected once. Input material: whole blood. All receptors derive from an adult who was a healthcare worker with PCR-confirmed SARS-CoV-2 infection or an uninfected control (not recorded which). CDR3s include the opening cysteine and the closing phenylalanine or tryptophan. The order of the fields is clone size, J gene, D gene, V gene, CDR3 protein, CDR3 DNA. A D gene is named only where the DNA matches it firmly. Clone size is not always given. Where it is, it says once, few, many or a class for expanded clones.

>.|TRBJ2-5|.|TRBV7-6
CASSPVGRRGETQYF
TGTGCCAGCTCCCCCGTCGGCAGGCGCGGGGAGACCCAGTACTTC
>many|TRBJ2-2|TRBD1|TRBV4-1
CASSQEERRGRNTGELFF
TGCGCCAGCAGCCAAGAGGAGCGCAGGGGGCGTAACACCGGGGAGCTGTTTTTT
>.|TRBJ2-7|.|TRBV10-3
CAISDGTREQYF
TGTGCCATCAGTGACGGGACGAGAGAGCAGTACTTC
>few|TRBJ1-6|TRBD1|TRBV27
CASRSRQGASSPLHF
TGTGCCAGCAGATCCAGACAGGGGGCAAGTTCACCCCTCCACTTT
>few|TRBJ2-3|TRBD2|TRBV27
CASSLLTVAGHTDTQYF
TGTGCCAGCAGTTTATTGACGGTAGCGGGTCACACAGATACGCAGTATTTT
>.|TRBJ2-7|TRBD1|TRBV7-3
CASSGRAWDRGYEQYF
TGTGCCAGCAGTGGAAGGGCCTGGGACAGGGGCTACGAGCAGTACTTC
>many|TRBJ2-5|TRBD2|TRBV12-3/TRBV12-4
CASSLRLAGAETQYF
TGTGCCAGCAGTTTACGGCTAGCGGGGGCAGAGACCCAGTACTTC
>.|TRBJ2-2|.|TRBV2
CATDSTDFQNTGELFF
TGTGCCACCGACTCCACTGACTTCCAGAACACCGGGGAGCTGTTTTTT
>many|TRBJ1-5|.|TRBV12-5
CASGLVEGGDNQPQHF
TGTGCTAGTGGTTTGGTAGAGGGGGGTGACAATCAGCCCCAGCATTTT
>many|TRBJ2-5|.|TRBV10-1
CASSEKGDSQETQYF
TGCGCCAGCAGTGAGAAGGGGGACTCACAAGAGACCCAGTACTTC
>.|TRBJ1-2|TRBD1|TRBV4-2
CASRLRQGEIYGYTF
TGTGCCAGCAGGTTGAGACAGGGAGAGATCTATGGCTACACCTTC
>many|TRBJ1-1|.|TRBV18
CASSAPGTWNTEAFF
TGTGCCAGCTCGGCCCCCGGGACATGGAACACTGAAGCTTTCTTT
>.|TRBJ2-3|.|TRBV9
CASSARRTDTQYF
TGTGCCAGCAGCGCTCGCAGAACAGATACGCAGTATTTT
>.|TRBJ2-7|TRBD1|TRBV29-1
CSVTSGTVSPQAYEQYF
TGCAGCGTCACCAGTGGGACAGTGTCACCCCAAGCCTACGAGCAGTACTTC
>few|TRBJ2-5|.|TRBV27
CASSFRLRIHETQYF
TGTGCCAGCAGTTTCCGGCTCAGGATCCATGAGACCCAGTACTTC
>many|TRBJ2-2|TRBD1|TRBV4-1
CASSQDGQGDAGELFF
TGCGCCAGCAGCCAAGATGGCCAGGGGGACGCCGGGGAGCTGTTTTTT
>many|TRBJ2-5|TRBD2|TRBV4-1
CASSQDRGEETQYF
TGCGCCAGCAGCCAAGATCGGGGGGAAGAGACCCAGTACTTC
>.|TRBJ2-3|.|TRBV5-4
CASSLKGLPDTQYF
TGTGCCAGCAGCTTGAAGGGGCTTCCAGATACGCAGTATTTT
>few|TRBJ2-3|TRBD2|TRBV4-1
CASSPYRTSGSTDTQYF
TGCGCCAGCAGCCCGTATCGGACTAGCGGTAGCACAGATACGCAGTATTTT
>few|TRBJ2-1|.|TRBV11-2
CASSLMRYNEQFF
TGTGCCAGCAGCTTAATGCGGTACAATGAGCAGTTCTTC
>many|TRBJ2-7|TRBD1|TRBV6-2/TRBV6-3
CASRATGARDEQYF
TGTGCCAGCAGGGCGACAGGGGCGCGCGACGAGCAGTACTTC
>few|TRBJ1-1|.|TRBV29-1
CSVANGGAGTEAFF
TGCAGCGTTGCGAACGGGGGCGCGGGCACTGAAGCTTTCTTT
>.|TRBJ1-1|.|TRBV5-1
CASSLAGPTEAFF
TGCGCCAGCAGCTTGGCGGGACCCACTGAAGCTTTCTTT
>many|TRBJ2-1|.|TRBV12-5
CASGLVPGHEQFF
TGTGCTAGTGGTTTGGTACCGGGACATGAGCAGTTCTTC
>many|TRBJ2-7|.|TRBV11-2
CASSLGQASYEQYF
TGTGCCAGCAGCTTAGGACAGGCCTCCTACGAGCAGTACTTC
>few|TRBJ2-2|.|TRBV6-2/TRBV6-3
CASSAVTNTGELFF
TGTGCCAGCAGTGCGGTAACGAACACCGGGGAGCTGTTTTTT
>.|TRBJ1-1|.|TRBV11-3
CASSLNSGSTDEAFF
TGTGCCAGCAGCTTAAATTCGGGATCAACAGACGAAGCTTTCTTT
>.|TRBJ1-2|TRBD1|TRBV6-2/TRBV6-3
CASSQDRGSLYGYTF
TGTGCCAGCAGCCAGGACAGGGGATCCCTCTATGGCTACACCTTC
>.|TRBJ2-3|TRBD2|TRBV10-3
CAITPTSEDTQYF
TGTGCCATCACTCCGACTAGCGAAGATACGCAGTATTTT
>few|TRBJ2-7|.|TRBV28
CASSFNPAYEQYF
TGTGCCAGCAGTTTCAACCCGGCCTACGAGCAGTACTTC
>many|TRBJ2-7|.|TRBV15
CATSRDRRAGEQYF
TGTGCCACCAGCAGAGATCGCAGGGCCGGCGAGCAGTACTTC
>many|TRBJ1-1|.|TRBV18
CASSPVPNTEAFF
TGTGCCAGCTCACCAGTTCCAAACACTGAAGCTTTCTTT
>.|TRBJ2-1|TRBD1|TRBV19
CASSIKGGQGSGEQFF
TGTGCCAGTAGTATAAAGGGGGGACAGGGCTCAGGCGAGCAGTTCTTC
>many|TRBJ2-7|.|TRBV29-1
CSVGPSYEQYF
TGCAGCGTCGGACCCTCCTACGAGCAGTACTTC
>.|TRBJ2-5|.|TRBV11-2
CASSFNPGQETQYF
TGTGCCAGCAGCTTCAATCCGGGGCAAGAGACCCAGTACTTC
>many|TRBJ2-6|TRBD1|TRBV4-1
CASRPGGSGANVLTF
TGCGCCAGCAGGCCAGGGGGCTCTGGGGCCAACGTCCTGACTTTC
>few|TRBJ1-4|.|TRBV2
CASSVVRIRNEKLFF
TGTGCCAGCAGTGTAGTCAGGATCCGTAATGAAAAACTGTTTTTT
>many|TRBJ2-7|TRBD1|TRBV5-4
CASSTRDRSSYEQYF
TGTGCCAGCAGCACCCGGGACAGGAGCTCCTACGAGCAGTACTTC
>few|TRBJ2-1|.|TRBV9
CASKPTSSYNEQFF
TGTGCCAGCAAGCCAACGAGCTCCTACAATGAGCAGTTCTTC
>many|TRBJ2-6|.|TRBV27
CASSFLSLAARADSGANVLTF
TGTGCCAGCAGTTTTTTGTCCCTGGCGGCCAGGGCTGACTCTGGGGCCAACGTCCTGACTTTC
>.|TRBJ2-5|.|TRBV18
CASSPTLQETQYF
TGTGCCAGCTCACCGACCCTACAAGAGACCCAGTACTTC
>few|TRBJ1-2|TRBD1|TRBV27
CASSFPDRGGYTF
TGTGCCAGCAGTTTTCCGGACAGGGGTGGCTACACCTTC
>few|TRBJ1-2|TRBD1|TRBV30
CAWARDRGSGGYTF
TGTGCCTGGGCGCGGGACAGGGGATCGGGAGGCTACACCTTC
>many|TRBJ2-5|.|TRBV7-9
CASSFPTEQETQYF
TGTGCCAGCAGCTTTCCTACAGAGCAAGAGACCCAGTACTTC
>few|TRBJ2-3|.|TRBV20-1
CSARVRTDTQYF
TGCAGTGCTCGGGTGAGGACAGATACGCAGTATTTT
>many|TRBJ1-5|.|TRBV11-2
CASSLDGASNQPQHF
TGCGCCAGCAGCTTGGATGGGGCCAGCAATCAGCCCCAGCATTTT
>.|TRBJ1-6|TRBD1|TRBV9
CASSVGDSNLSPLHF
TGTGCCAGCAGCGTAGGGGACAGTAATCTATCACCCCTCCACTTT
>.|TRBJ1-1|.|TRBV29-1
CSVNRDEAFF
TGCAGCGTGAACAGGGATGAAGCTTTCTTT
>many|TRBJ1-2|.|TRBV19
CASSIPDRYYGYTF
TGTGCCAGTAGTATCCCCGACCGATACTATGGCTACACCTTC
>few|TRBJ1-1|TRBD1|TRBV5-4
CASSSLDRVDTEAFF
TGTGCCAGCAGTTCACTGGACAGGGTCGACACTGAAGCTTTCTTT
>few|TRBJ2-1|.|TRBV12-3/TRBV12-4
CASSFAGGRNEQFF
TGTGCCAGCAGTTTCGCCGGGGGGCGGAATGAGCAGTTCTTC
>many|TRBJ1-2|.|TRBV6-1
CASSEEGRQGSYGYTF
TGTGCCAGCAGTGAAGAGGGCAGGCAGGGAAGCTATGGCTACACCTTC
>many|TRBJ1-3|.|TRBV4-3
CASSQDIGSLRNTIYF
TGCGCCAGCAGCCAAGATATCGGCTCTCTGAGGAACACCATATATTTT
>many|TRBJ2-5|.|TRBV18
CASSPNRQETQYF
TGTGCCAGCTCACCAAATCGCCAAGAGACCCAGTACTTC
>many|TRBJ2-7|.|TRBV27
CASSLTGLYEQYF
TGTGCCAGCAGTTTAACCGGGCTTTACGAGCAGTACTTC
>many|TRBJ1-3|TRBD1|TRBV7-2
CASTLISQGGPGNTIYF
TGTGCCAGCACCTTGATATCGCAGGGGGGGCCTGGAAACACCATATATTTT
>few|TRBJ1-1|.|TRBV5-6
CASSSGGSETFF
TGTGCCAGCAGCTCCGGGGGCTCTGAAACTTTCTTT
>.|TRBJ1-1|.|TRBV12-3/TRBV12-4
CASGLGARIEAFF
TGTGCCAGCGGTTTAGGGGCTCGCATTGAAGCTTTCTTT